This record covers a single T cell receptor beta chain. Researchers ran the PCR with 60 Vbeta and 13 Jbeta primers. Profiled with immunoSEQ multiplex PCR; TCRdb holds only in-frame clones, not every one. The table shows roughly 200,000 clones, with around 82% occurring only once. The data are from a study of cytomegalovirus exposure and HLA in healthy donors. In germline, CDR1 is SNHLY, CDR2 FYNNEI. The CDR3 is 13 residues long. V shed 7 bases and J shed 6 bases, with 16 bases lying between them. Sequencing was performed on PBMCs. The chain carries TRBV2 and TRBJ2-7; weak D call: TRBD2 (8 bases). The TCR comes from a woman in her 30s in good health and CMV-seronegative. The CDR3 coding sequence is TGTGCCAGCACTAAGGGGGCGGGGGGCGAGCAGTACTTC. Translation gives CASTKGAGGEQYF.